These 14 T cell receptor beta chains were sequenced from one sample in a study of tumor and adjacent non-tumor tissue in lung cancer (dated by TCRdb to the late 2010s). Preparation of the library involved multiplex PCR. The sequencing machine was an Illumina HiSeq 2500. TCRbeta libraries were built by three rounds of nested PCR using primers (Table S4), following protocols modified from ARM-PCR. TCRdb reanalyzed the raw reads on its own, using fastp at Q25 for trimming and MiXCR for clone calling, and kept in-frame beta chains. Every CDR3 protein is listed once, alongside the most common genes and DNA of its rows. The sample profile shows about 90,000 distinct CDR3 sequences; about 77% of them were found once. The leading ten clones occupy roughly 22% of the sample. RNA was isolated from bulk unsorted tissue, and RNA quality was assessed with a NanoDrop ND-1000 and an Agilent 2100. The normal lung samples consisted of distant non-tumor tissue collected more than 3 cm from the tumor edge.

The sequenced sample consisted of distant non-tumor lung tissue. The receptors were gathered from a woman aged 45-60 years with non-small cell lung cancer.

On this clonotype itself: Germline and junction disagree at one end, which may indicate a read error. V is TRBV6-6 and J is TRBJ1-4; D remains unclear. CDR3 size: 18 residues. Germline lookup yields CDR1 MNHNY and CDR2 SVGAGI (reference sequence). In DNA form, the CDR3 reads TGTGCCAGCAGTTACATGGGCAGTACCCTTACAACTAGTGAAAAACTGCTTTTT. It codes for CASSYMGSTLTTSEKLLF.

As to this clonotype: The junction does not match germline at one end; this may be a read error. V and J are TRBV6-1 and TRBJ2-1, with 7 bases that match TRBD2. This CDR3 spans 15 amino acids. The germline gives CDR1 MNHNS, CDR2 SASEGT. This CDR3 is CTSSEGVAGGDEQFF. CDR3 nucleotide sequence: TGTACCAGCAGTGAAGGGGTAGCGGGTGGCGATGAGCAGTTCTTC.

Turning to this clonotype: The germline gene is not matched at one end of the junction; a read error may be the cause. The chain uses TRBV6-5 and TRBJ1-1; D remains unclear. Per germline, CDR1 MNHEY and CDR2 SVGAGI. The CDR3 runs 13 residues. CDR3 region: CTSSLRGNTEAFF. The CDR3 nucleotides read TGTACCAGCAGTTTGCGGGGGAACACTGAAGCTTTCTTT.

The gene calls are TRBV6-5 and TRBJ2-7; 11 nucleotides match TRBD2. With 5 bases clipped from V and 8 bases from J, the junction kept 11 bases outside the gene matches. The CDR3 runs to 15 residues. From germline, CDR1 is MNHEY and CDR2 SVGAGI. CDR3 in DNA: TGTGCCAGCAGTCGGACTAGCGGGCGATCCCACCAGCAGTACTTC. The encoded protein is CASSRTSGRSHQQYF.

In this sample, this clonotype turned up once. An end of the junction differs from the germline gene, which may be a read error. The chain combines TRBV29-1 with TRBJ2-7; D remains unclear. This CDR3 spans 13 amino acids. Germline-derived CDR1 and CDR2 are SQVTM and ANQGSEA. The CDR3 sequence: CSTRPIASYEQYF. CDR3 sequence (DNA): TGTAGCACTCGACCGATAGCCTCCTACGAGCAGTACTTC.

CDR3 in DNA: TGTGCCAGCAGCCACGGCGCCGACAAGTGGTTCTTCGGTTACACCTTC. Its protein product is CASSHGADKWFFGYTF. The gene calls are TRBV6-5 and TRBJ1-2; D remains ambiguous. The germline V gene has CDR1 MNHEY and CDR2 SVGAGI. V was shortened by 6 bases and J by 11 bases, with 28 bases between the two germline ends. The CDR3 is made up of 16 amino acids.

Regarding this clonotype: A much bigger clone sits one base away, suggesting this may be a read error. This chain links TRBV15 with TRBJ2-1; D call uncertain. The CDR3 is 12 amino acids. The germline CDR1 and CDR2 sequences are LNHNV and YYDKDF (reference sequence). CDR3 loop: CATSLYEEELFF. The CDR3 coding sequence is TGTGCCACCAGCCTATACGAGGAAGAGCTGTTCTTC.

A note on this clonotype: The final CDR3 position lacks the conserved phenylalanine or tryptophan, pointing to a likely read error. The genes are TRBV29-1 and TRBJ2-7; 8 bases map to TRBD1. Germline trimming cut 8 bases from V and 6 bases from J; bases unmatched to any gene: 12. Germline loops: CDR1 SQVTM, CDR2 ANQGSEA. The CDR3 sequence is 13 residues long. Here the CDR3 DNA reads TGCAGCATTGCGGCGAGACAGGGGATCGAGCAGTACTAC. Translating gives CSIAARQGIEQYY.

J is TRBJ2-2 and V is TRBV6-6; D might be TRBD1 (6 bases). This CDR3 has 15 residues. V gave up 5 bases and J gave up 4 bases, with 14 bases separating them. Looked up from germline, CDR1 is MNHNY and CDR2 is SVGAGI (reference sequence). The CDR3 region has the DNA TGTGCCAGCAGTACTCGACAGGAGACCACCGGGGAGCTGTTTTTT. Translating gives CASSTRQETTGELFF.

This clonotype was counted at least ten times. The chain employs TRBV13 and TRBJ2-5; D is undetermined. V lost 6 bases, J lost 5 bases, and 10 bases lay in between. Germline CDR1 reads PRHDT; CDR2 reads FYEKMQ (reference sequence). This CDR3 region has 12 residues. In DNA form, the CDR3 reads TGTGCCAGCAGTCGTGGGTGGGAGACCCAGTACTTC. This gives the protein CASSRGWETQYF.

A word on this clonotype: The junction does not match germline at one end; this may be a read error. This CDR3 reads CASRVVQGTDTEAFF. DNA for the CDR3: TGTGCGAGCAGGGTTGTACAGGGAACGGACACTGAAGCTTTCTTT. This chain uses TRBV6-1 with TRBJ1-1, with a tentative D call TRBD1 (6 bases). The length of the CDR3 is 15 residues. CDR1 and CDR2 from the germline V gene are MNHNS and SASEGT.

J is TRBJ2-4 and V is TRBV5-1; 13 bases are shared with TRBD2. Germline V gene sequence: CDR1 SGHRS, CDR2 YFSETQ. CDR3 size: 19 residues. Trimming removed 4 bases from V and 8 bases from J; junction bases left unmatched: 18. CDR3 protein: CASSPQVGLAGAREDIQYF. The CDR3 region has the DNA TGCGCCAGCAGCCCCCAGGTCGGACTAGCGGGAGCAAGGGAAGACATTCAGTACTTC.

Notes on this clonotype: Germline is not matched at one junction end, which may reflect a read error. The J gene is TRBJ2-7, the V gene TRBV10-2; 9 bases are shared with TRBD2. CDR1 and CDR2 (germline): WSHSY, SAAADI. The CDR3 has 14 residues. The CDR3 DNA sequence: TGTGCCAGCAATATAGCGGGAGAGGCCTACGGGCAGTACTTC. Translated, it gives CASNIAGEAYGQYF.

The chain has TRBV6-2 or TRBV6-3 and TRBJ2-2; possible D gene TRBD1, 5 bases. Germline V gene sequence: CDR1 MNHEY, CDR2 SVGEGT. Deletions cut 6 bases from V and 5 bases from J, with 19 bases between. This CDR3 region has 16 residues. The DNA of the CDR3 is TGTGCCAGCAGACACCTTAGACACAGGCTAACCGGGGAGCTGTTTTTT. Protein product: CASRHLRHRLTGELFF.